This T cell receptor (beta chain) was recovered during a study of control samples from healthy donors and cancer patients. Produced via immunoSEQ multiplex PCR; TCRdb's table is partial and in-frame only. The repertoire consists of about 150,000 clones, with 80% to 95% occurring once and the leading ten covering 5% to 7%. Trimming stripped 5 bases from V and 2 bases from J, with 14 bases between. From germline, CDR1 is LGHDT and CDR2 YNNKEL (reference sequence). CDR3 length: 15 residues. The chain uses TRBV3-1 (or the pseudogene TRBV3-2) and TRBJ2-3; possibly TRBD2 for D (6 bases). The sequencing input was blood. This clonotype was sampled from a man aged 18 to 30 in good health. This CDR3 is CASSAAGRDTDTQYF. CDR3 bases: TGTGCCAGCAGCGCGGCGGGGCGGGACACAGATACGCAGTATTTT.